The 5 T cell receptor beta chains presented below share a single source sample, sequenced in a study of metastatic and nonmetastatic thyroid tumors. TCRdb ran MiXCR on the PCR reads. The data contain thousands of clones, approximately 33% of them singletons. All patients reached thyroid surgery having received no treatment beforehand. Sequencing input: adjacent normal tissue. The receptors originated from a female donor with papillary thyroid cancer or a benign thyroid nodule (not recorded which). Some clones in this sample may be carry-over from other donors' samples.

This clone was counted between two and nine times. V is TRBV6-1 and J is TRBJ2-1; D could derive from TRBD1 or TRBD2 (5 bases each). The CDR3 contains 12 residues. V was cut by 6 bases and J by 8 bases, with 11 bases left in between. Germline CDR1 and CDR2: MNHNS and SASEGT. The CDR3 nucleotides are TGTGCCAGCAGGGACGAGGGGCATGAGCAGTTCTTC. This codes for CASRDEGHEQFF.

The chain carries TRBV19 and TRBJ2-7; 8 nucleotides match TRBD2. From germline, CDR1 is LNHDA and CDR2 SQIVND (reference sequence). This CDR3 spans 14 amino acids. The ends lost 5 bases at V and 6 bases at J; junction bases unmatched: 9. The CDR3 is CASSSGTSFSEQYF. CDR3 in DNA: TGTGCCAGTAGTTCGGGGACTAGTTTCAGCGAGCAGTACTTC.

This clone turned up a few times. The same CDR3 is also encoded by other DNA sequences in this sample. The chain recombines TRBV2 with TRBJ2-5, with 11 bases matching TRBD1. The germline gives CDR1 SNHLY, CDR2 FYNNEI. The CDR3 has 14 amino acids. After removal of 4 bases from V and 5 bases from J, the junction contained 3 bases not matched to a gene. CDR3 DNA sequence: TGTGCCAGCAGTGGGACAGGGGGCGGGGAGACCCAGTACTTC. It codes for CASSGTGGGETQYF.

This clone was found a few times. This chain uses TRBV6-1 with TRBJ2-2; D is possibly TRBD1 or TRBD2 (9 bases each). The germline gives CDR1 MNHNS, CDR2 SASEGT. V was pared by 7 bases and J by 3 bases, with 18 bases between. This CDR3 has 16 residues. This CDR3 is CASKQGAGGDTGELFF. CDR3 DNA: TGTGCCAGCAAACAGGGGGCGGGAGGGGACACCGGGGAGCTGTTTTTT.

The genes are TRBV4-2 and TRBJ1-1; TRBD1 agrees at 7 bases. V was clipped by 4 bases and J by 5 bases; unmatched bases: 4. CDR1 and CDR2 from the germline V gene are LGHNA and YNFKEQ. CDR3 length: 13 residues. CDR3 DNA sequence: TGTGCCAGCAGCCTTGGACAGGTTACTGAAGCTTTCTTT. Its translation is CASSLGQVTEAFF.